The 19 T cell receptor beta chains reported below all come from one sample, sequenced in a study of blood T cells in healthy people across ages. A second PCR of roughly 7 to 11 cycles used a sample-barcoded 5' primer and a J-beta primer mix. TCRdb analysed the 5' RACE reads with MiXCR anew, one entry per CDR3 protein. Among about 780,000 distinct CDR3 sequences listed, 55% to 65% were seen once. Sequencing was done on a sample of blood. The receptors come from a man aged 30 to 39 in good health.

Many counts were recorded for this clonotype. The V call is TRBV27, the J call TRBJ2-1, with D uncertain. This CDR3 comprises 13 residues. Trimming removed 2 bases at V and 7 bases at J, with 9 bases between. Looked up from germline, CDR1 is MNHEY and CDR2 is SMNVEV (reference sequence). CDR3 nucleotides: TGTGCCAGCAGTTTAGTTAGCTCGAATGAGCAGTTCTTC. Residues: CASSLVSSNEQFF.

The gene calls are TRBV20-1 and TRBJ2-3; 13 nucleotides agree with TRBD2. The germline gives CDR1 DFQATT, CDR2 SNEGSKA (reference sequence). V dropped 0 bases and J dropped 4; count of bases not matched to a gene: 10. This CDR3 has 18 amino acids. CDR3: CSARDPLAGGLEADTQYF. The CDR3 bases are TGCAGTGCTAGAGATCCACTAGCGGGGGGGCTAGAGGCAGATACGCAGTATTTT.

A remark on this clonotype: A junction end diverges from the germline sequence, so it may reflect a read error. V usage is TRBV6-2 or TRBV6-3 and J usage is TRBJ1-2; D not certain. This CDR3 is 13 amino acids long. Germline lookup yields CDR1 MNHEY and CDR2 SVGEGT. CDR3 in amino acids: CASSPDGDYDYTF. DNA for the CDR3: TGTGCCAGCAGTCCAGACGGCGATTATGACTACACCTTC.

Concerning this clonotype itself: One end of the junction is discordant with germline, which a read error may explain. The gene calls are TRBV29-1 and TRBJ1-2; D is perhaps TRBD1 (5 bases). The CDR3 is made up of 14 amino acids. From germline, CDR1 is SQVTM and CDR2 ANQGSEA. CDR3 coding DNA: TGCAGCGTTGAAGATGGGAAGGCAGGGCGCGGCTACACCTTT. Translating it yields CSVEDGKAGRGYTF.

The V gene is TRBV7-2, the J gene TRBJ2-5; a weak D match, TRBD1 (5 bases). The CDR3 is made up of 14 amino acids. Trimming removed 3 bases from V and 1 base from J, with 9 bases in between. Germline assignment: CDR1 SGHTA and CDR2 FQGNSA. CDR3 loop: CASSFLRAQETQYF. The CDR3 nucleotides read TGTGCCAGCAGCTTTCTCAGGGCCCAAGAGACCCAGTACTTC.

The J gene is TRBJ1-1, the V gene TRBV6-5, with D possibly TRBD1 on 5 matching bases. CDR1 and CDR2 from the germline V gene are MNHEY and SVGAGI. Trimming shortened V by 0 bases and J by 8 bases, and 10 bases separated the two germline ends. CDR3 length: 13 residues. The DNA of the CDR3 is TGTGCCAGCAGTTACTCGGCAGGGAAAGAAGCTTTCTTT. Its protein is CASSYSAGKEAFF.

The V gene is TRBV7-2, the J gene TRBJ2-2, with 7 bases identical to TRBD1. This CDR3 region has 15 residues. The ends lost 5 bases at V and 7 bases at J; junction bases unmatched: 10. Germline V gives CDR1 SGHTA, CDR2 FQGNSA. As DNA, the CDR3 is TGTGCCAGCAGCATTGACGGGACAGTAGACGGGGAGCTGTTTTTT. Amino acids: CASSIDGTVDGELFF.

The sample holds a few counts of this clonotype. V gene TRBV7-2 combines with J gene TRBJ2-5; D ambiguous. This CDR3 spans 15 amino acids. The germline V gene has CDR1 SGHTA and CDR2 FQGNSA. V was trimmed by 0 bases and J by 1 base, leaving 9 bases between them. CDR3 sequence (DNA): TGTGCCAGCAGCTTAGCTTCCCAGTTCCAAGAGACCCAGTACTTC. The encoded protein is CASSLASQFQETQYF.

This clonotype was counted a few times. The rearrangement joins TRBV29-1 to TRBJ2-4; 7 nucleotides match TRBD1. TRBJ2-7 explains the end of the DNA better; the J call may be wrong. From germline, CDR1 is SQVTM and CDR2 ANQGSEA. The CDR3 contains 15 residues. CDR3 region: CSVEGAQGHLYEQYF. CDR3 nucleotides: TGCAGCGTTGAGGGGGCACAGGGGCATTTATACGAGCAGTACTTC.

The CDR3 here is CASSQVSSGGLYEQFF. In DNA form, the CDR3 reads TGCGCCAGCAGCCAAGTCAGTAGCGGGGGTCTGTATGAGCAGTTCTTC. V usage is TRBV4-1 and J usage is TRBJ2-1; 9 nucleotides line up with TRBD2. Germline V gives CDR1 MGHRA, CDR2 YSYEKL. The length of the CDR3 is 16 residues. V lost 1 base, J lost 8 bases, and 9 bases stayed unmatched.

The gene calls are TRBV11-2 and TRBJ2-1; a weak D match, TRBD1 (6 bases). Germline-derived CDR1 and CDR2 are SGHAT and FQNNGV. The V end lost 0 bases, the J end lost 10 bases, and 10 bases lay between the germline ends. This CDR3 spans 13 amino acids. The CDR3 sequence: CASSLDNRVEQFF. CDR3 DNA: TGTGCCAGCAGCTTAGATAACAGGGTGGAGCAGTTCTTC.

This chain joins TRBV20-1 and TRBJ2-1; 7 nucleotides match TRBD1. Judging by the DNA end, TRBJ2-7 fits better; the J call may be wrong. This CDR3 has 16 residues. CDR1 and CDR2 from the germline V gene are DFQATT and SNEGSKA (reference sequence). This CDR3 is CSAPPIGTAPYNEQYF. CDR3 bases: TGCAGTGCTCCTCCAATCGGGACAGCGCCCTACAATGAGCAGTACTTC.

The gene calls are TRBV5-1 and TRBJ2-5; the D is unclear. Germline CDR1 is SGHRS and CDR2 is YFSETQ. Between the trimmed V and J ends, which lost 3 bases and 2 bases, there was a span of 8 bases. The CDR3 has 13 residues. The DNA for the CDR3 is TGCGCCAGCAGCTGGTACCGGCAAGAGACCCAGTACTTC. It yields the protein CASSWYRQETQYF.

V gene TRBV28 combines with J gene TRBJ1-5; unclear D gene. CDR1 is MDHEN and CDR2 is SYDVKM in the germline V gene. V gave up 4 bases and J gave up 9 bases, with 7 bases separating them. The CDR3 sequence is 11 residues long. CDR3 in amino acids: CASSSQRPQHF. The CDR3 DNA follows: TGTGCCAGCAGTTCACAGCGGCCCCAGCATTTT.

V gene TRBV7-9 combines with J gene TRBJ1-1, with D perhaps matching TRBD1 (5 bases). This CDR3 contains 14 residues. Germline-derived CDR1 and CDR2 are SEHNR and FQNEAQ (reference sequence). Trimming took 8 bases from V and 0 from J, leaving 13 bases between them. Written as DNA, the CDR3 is TGTGCCAGCGACTGGGGCGGTATGAACACTGAAGCTTTCTTT. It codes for CASDWGGMNTEAFF.

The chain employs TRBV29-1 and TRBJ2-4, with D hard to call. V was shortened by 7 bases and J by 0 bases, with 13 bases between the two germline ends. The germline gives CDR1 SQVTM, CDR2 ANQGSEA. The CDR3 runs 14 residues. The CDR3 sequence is CSAGRSGAKNIQYF. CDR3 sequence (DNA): TGCAGCGCTGGAAGGTCTGGAGCCAAAAACATTCAGTACTTC.

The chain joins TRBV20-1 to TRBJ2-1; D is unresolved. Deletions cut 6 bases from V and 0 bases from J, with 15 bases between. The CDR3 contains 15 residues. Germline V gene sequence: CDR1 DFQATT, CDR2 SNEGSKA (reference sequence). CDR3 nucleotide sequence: TGCAGTGCCCCAAAGGGCGTTGGCTCCTACAATGAGCAGTTCTTC. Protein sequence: CSAPKGVGSYNEQFF.

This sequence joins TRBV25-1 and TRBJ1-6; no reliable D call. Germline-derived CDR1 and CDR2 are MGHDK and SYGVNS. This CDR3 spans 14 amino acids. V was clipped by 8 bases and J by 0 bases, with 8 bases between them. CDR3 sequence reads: CASLMSSYNSPLHF. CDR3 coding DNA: TGTGCCAGCCTCATGAGCTCCTATAATTCACCCCTCCACTTT.

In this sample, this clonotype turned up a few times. In DNA form, the CDR3 reads TGTGCCAGCAGCCAAGATTGGGGACAGGGTTACCGCGGGGACTATGGCTACACCTTC. This encodes CASSQDWGQGYRGDYGYTF. The chain has TRBV3-1 and TRBJ1-2, with 9 bases that match TRBD1. After removal of 0 bases from V and 3 bases from J, the junction contained 14 bases not matched to a gene. This CDR3 region has 19 residues. CDR1 LGHDT and CDR2 YNNKEL come from the germline V gene (reference sequence).